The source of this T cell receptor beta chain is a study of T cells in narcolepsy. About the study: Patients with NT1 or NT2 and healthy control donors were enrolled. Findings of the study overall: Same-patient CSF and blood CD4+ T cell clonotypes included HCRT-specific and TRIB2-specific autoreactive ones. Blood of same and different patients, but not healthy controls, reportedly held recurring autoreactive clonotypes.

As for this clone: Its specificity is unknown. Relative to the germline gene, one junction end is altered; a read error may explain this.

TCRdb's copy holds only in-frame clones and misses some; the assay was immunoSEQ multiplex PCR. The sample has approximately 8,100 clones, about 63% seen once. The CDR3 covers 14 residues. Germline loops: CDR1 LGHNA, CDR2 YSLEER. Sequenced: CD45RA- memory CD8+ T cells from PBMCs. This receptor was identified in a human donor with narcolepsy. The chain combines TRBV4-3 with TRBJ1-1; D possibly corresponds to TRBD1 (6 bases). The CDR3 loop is CASSQEDSGPEVFF. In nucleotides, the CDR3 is TGCGCCAGCAGCCAAGAGGACAGTGGACCTGAAGTTTTCTTT.